Given below is one TCR beta chain in context. The target antigen is unknown. The sample comes from a study of a mutant IDH1 vaccine in newly diagnosed glioma. Turning to the study itself: Vaccines began 4-6 weeks after radiotherapy alone, or with temozolomide cycles. Prior therapy was radiotherapy, temozolomide, or both; most received both.

V dropped 7 bases and J dropped 7 bases, with 19 bases sitting between them. The length of the CDR3 is 14 residues. The germline CDR1 and CDR2 sequences are WSHSY and SAAADI. Time point specified: week 11, during vaccination. Vaccine doses each comprised 300 ug of mutant IDH1 20-mer peptide, with topical imiquimod. Assay used: immunoSEQ multiplex PCR; TCRdb lists only in-frame clones, some missing. The repertoire holds 25,000 to 40,000 clones, with around 78% as singletons. The TCR originated in a man aged 25-40 years with glioma. The starting material was PBMCs, obtained from a glioma patient whose treatment included an IDH1 peptide vaccine. The chain combines TRBV10-2 with TRBJ1-2; D is unclear. This CDR3 is CASIPDLGLGGYTF. The DNA for the CDR3 is TGCGCCAGCATCCCTGACTTGGGGTTGGGTGGCTACACCTTC.